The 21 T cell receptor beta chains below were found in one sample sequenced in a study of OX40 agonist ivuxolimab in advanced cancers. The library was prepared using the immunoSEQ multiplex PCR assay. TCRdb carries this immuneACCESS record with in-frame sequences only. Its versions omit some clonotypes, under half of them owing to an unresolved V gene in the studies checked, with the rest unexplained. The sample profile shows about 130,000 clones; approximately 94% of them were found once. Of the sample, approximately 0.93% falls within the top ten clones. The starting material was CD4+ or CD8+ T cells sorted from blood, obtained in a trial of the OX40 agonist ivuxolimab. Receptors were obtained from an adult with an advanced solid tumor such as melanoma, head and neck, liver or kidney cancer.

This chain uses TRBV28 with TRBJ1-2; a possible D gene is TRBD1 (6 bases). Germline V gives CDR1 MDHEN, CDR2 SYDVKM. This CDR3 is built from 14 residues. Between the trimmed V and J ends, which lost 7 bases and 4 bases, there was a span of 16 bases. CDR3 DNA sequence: TGTGCCAGCACCCCAGAGGGACAAGGCTATGGCTACACCTTC. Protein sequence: CASTPEGQGYGYTF.

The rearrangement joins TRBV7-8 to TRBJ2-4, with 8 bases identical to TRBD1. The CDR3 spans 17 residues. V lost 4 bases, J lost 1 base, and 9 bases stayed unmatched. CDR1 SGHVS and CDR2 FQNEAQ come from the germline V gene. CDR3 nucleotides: TGTGCCAGCAGCTCCCGATTCAGGGGGCTTGCCAAAAACATTCAGTACTTC. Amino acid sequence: CASSSRFRGLAKNIQYF.

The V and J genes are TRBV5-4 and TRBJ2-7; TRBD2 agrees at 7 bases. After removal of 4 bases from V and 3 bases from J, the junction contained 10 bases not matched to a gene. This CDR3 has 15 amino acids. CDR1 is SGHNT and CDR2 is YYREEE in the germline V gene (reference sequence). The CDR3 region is CASSPAGGGRYEQYF. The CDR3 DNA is TGTGCCAGCAGCCCGGCGGGCGGGGGACGCTACGAGCAGTACTTC.

The CDR3, as DNA: TGTGCCAGCAGCTTAGCGGCACAGGGGTTCGGGAACACCGGGGAGCTGTTTTTT. Translating it yields CASSLAAQGFGNTGELFF. The chain carries TRBV7-2 and TRBJ2-2; 7 bases are shared with TRBD1. Trimming took 0 bases from V and 1 from J; bases not matched to a gene: 8. Germline V CDR1 and CDR2: SGHTA, FQGNSA. The CDR3 extends over 18 amino acids. Filled out from reference TRBV7-2 and TRBJ2-2, the complete variable domain reads GAGVSQSPSNKVTEKGKDVELRCDPISGHTALYWYRQSLGQGLEFLIYFQGNSAPDKSGLPSDRFSAERTGGSVSTLTIQRTQQEDSAVYLCASSLAAQGFGNTGELFFGEGSRLTVL.

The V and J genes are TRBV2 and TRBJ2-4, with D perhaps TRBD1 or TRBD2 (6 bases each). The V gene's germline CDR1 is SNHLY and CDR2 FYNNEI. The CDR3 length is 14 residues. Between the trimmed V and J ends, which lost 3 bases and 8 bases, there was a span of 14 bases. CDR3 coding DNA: TGTGCCAGCAGTGATGGGGGGCGCGTGCACATTCAGTACTTC. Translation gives CASSDGGRVHIQYF. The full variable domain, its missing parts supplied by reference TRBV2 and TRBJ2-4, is EPEVTQTPSHQVTQMGQEVILRCVPISNHLYFYWYRQILGQKVEFLVSFYNNEISEKSEIFDDQFSVERPDGSNFTLKIRSTKLEDSAMYFCASSDGGRVHIQYFGAGTRLSVL.

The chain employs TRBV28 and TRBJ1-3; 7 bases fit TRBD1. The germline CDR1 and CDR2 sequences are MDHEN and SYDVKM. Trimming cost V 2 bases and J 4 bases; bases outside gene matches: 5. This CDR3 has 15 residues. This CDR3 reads CASSLEGAAGNTIYF. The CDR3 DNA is TGTGCCAGCAGTTTAGAGGGGGCAGCCGGAAACACCATATATTTT.

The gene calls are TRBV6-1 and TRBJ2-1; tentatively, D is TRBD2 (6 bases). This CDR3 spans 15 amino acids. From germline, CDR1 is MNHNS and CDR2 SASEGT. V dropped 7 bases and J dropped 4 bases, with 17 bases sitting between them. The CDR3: CASTSGTGNYNEQFF. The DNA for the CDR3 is TGTGCCAGCACCTCCGGGACTGGGAATTACAATGAGCAGTTCTTC.

CDR3 coding DNA: TGTGCCAGCAGCTCACCGGGACTAGCGGGAGGATACGAGCAGTACTTC. It yields the protein CASSSPGLAGGYEQYF. The chain combines TRBV7-2 with TRBJ2-7, with 15 bases aligning to TRBD2. Germline CDR1 reads SGHTA; CDR2 reads FQGNSA. V lost 4 bases to trimming and J lost 4 bases; unmatched junction nucleotides: 5. This CDR3 has 16 residues.

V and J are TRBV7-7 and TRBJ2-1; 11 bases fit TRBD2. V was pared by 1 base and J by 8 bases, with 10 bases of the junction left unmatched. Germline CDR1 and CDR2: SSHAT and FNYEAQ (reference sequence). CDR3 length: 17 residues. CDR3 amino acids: CASSLVRTSGGYDEQFF. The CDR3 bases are TGTGCCAGCAGCTTAGTCCGTACTAGCGGGGGTTACGATGAGCAGTTCTTC.

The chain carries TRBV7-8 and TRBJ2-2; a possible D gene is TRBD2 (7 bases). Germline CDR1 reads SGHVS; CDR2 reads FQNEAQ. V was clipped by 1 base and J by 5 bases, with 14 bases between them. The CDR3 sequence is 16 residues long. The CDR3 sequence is CASSLGTGRVTGELFF. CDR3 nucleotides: TGTGCCAGCAGCTTAGGTACAGGGAGGGTAACCGGGGAGCTGTTTTTT.

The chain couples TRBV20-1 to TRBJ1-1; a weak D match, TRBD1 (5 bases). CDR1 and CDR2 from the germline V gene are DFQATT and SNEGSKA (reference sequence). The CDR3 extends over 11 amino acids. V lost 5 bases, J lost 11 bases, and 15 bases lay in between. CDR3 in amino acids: CSASGASVAFF. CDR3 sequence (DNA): TGCAGTGCTTCCGGGGCCTCGGTTGCTTTCTTT.

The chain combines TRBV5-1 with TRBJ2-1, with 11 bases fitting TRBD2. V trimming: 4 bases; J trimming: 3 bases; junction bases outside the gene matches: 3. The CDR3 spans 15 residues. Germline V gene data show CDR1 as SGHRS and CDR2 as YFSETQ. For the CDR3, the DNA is TGCGCCAGCAGCACTAGCGGGAGCAACTACAATGAGCAGTTCTTC. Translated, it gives CASSTSGSNYNEQFF.

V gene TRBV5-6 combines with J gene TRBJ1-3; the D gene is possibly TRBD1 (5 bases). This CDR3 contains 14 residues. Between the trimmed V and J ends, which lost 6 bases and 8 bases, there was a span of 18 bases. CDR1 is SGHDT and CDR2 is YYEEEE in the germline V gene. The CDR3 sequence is CASNTWNGGHTIYF. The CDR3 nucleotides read TGTGCCAGCAACACTTGGAATGGGGGACACACCATATATTTT.

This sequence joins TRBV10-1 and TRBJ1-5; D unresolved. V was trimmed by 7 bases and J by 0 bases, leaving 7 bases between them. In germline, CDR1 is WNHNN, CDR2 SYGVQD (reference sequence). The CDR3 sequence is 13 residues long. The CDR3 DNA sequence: TGCGCCAGCAATGTCAGTAGCAATCAGCCCCAGCATTTT. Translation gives CASNVSSNQPQHF.

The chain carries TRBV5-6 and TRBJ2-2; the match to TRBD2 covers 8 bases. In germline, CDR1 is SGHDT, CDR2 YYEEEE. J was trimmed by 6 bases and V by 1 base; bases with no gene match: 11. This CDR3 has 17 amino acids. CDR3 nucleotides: TGTGCCAGCAGCTTGCCCCATGCGGGGGGCTGGGCCGGGGAGCTGTTTTTT. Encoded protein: CASSLPHAGGWAGELFF.

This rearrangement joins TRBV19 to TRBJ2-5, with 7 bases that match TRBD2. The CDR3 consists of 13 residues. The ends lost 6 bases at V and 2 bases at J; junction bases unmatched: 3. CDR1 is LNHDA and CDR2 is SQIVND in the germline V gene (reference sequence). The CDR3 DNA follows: TGTGCCAGTAGCGGGGGGTTTCAAGAGACCCAGTACTTC. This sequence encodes CASSGGFQETQYF.

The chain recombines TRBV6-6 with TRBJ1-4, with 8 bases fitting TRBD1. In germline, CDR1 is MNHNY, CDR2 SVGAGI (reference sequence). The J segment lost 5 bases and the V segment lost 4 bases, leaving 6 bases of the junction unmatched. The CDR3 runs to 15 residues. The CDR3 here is CASSSPGQANEKLFF. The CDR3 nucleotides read TGTGCCAGCAGTTCCCCGGGACAGGCCAATGAAAAACTGTTTTTT.

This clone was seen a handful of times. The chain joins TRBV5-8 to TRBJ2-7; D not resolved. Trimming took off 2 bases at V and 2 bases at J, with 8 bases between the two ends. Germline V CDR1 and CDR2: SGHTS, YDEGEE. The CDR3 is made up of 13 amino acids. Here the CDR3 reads CASSFGQAYEQYF. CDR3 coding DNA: TGTGCCAGCAGCTTTGGGCAAGCCTACGAGCAGTACTTC.

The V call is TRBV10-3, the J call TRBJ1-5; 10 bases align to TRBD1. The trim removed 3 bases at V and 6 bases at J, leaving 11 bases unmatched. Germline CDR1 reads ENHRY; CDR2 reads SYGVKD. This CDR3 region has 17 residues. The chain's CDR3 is CAISDRRDRGTVQPQHF. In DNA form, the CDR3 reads TGTGCCATCAGTGACCGGCGGGACAGGGGTACTGTTCAGCCCCAGCATTTT.

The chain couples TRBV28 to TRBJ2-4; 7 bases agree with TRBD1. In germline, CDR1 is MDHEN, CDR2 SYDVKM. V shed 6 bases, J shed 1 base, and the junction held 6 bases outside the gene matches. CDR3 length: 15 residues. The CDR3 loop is CASSPTGLAKNIQYF. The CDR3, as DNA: TGTGCCAGCAGCCCGACAGGGTTGGCCAAAAACATTCAGTACTTC.

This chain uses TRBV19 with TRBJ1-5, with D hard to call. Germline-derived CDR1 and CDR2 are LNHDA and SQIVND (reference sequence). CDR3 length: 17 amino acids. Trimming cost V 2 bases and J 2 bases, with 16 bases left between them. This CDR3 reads CASSIPPRIRGNQPQHF. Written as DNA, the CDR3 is TGTGCCAGTAGTATACCCCCCCGGATAAGGGGCAATCAGCCCCAGCATTTT.